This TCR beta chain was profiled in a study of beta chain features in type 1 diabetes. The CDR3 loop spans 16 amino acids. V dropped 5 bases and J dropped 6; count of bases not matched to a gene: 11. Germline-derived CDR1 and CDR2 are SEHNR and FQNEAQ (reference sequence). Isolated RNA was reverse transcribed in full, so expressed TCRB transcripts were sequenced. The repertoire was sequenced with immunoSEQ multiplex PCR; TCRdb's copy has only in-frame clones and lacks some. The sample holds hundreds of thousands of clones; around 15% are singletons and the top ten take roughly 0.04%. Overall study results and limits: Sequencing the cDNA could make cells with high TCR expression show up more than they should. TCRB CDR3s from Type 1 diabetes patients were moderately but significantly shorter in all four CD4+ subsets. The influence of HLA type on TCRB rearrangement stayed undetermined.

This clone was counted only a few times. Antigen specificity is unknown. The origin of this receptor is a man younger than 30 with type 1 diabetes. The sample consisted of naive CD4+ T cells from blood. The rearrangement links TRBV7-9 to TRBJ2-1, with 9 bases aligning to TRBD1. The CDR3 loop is CASSPLSRDRVNEQFF. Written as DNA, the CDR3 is TGTGCCAGCAGCCCTCTGTCCCGGGACAGGGTCAATGAGCAGTTCTTC.